This T cell receptor (beta chain) derives from a study of blood T cell repertoires in COVID-19. Whole-study context: The United States, Italy and Spain were the sources of the acute and convalescent COVID-19 samples. Sources were T cells, B-cell-depleted T cells, or PBMCs; the material itself was cDNA or gDNA.

Trimming took 8 bases from V and 0 from J; bases not matched to a gene: 8. Germline V gene lookup returns CDR1 GTSNPN and CDR2 SVGIG (reference sequence). The CDR3 is 14 amino acids. In the authors' methods: The authors estimated nucleated cell counts from reference gene primer amplification. Sequencing used immunoSEQ multiplex PCR; TCRdb keeps in-frame clones, though not all of them. That table gives V, J and clone size, and the DNA gave D and trimming. The table records 50,000 to 65,000 clones, 84% of them present only once. Patients of the Seattle cohort, enrolled during active infection, were followed longitudinally.

The chain has TRBV30 and TRBJ2-3; 7 nucleotides agree with TRBD2. The receptor was derived from a man aged 55 to 70 with COVID-19, enrolled during active disease. Sequenced input: peripheral blood. CDR3 in amino acids: CALADFPSTDTQYF. CDR3 sequence (DNA): TGTGCCCTAGCGGACTTTCCTAGCACAGATACGCAGTATTTT.